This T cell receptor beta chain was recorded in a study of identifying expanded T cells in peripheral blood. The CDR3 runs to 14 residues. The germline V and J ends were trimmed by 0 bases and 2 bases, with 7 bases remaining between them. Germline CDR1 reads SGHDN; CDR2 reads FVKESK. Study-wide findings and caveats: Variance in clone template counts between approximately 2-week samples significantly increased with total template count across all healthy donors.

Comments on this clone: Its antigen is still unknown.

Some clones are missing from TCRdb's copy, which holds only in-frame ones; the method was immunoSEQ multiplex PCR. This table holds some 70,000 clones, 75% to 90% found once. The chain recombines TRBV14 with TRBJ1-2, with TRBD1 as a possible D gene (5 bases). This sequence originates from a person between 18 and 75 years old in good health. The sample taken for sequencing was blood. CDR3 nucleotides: TGTGCCAGCAGCCAAGACTGGGGCAACTATGGCTACACCTTC. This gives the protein CASSQDWGNYGYTF.